These 12 T cell receptor beta chains originate from one sample sequenced in a study of shared T cell receptors in the human thymus. The protocol was immunoSEQ multiplex PCR, while the TCRdb copy is restricted to in-frame clones and leaves out a portion. This repertoire shows hundreds of thousands of clones, 87% found once; its top ten account for roughly 0.0094%. In addition, the sample was reused for a study of human thymus T cells.

The source material was thymocytes. These receptors all stem from a boy under two years old with a congenital heart defect.

The rearrangement joins TRBV5-4 to TRBJ2-7; 14 nucleotides agree with TRBD2. The V gene's germline CDR1 is SGHNT and CDR2 YYREEE (reference sequence). CDR3 length: 17 residues. J gave up 3 bases and V 4 bases, and 9 bases lay outside the gene matches. The CDR3 reads CASSMGLAGENIYEQYF. As DNA, the CDR3 is TGTGCCAGCAGCATGGGACTAGCGGGGGAGAATATCTACGAGCAGTACTTC.

The gene calls are TRBV5-1 and TRBJ2-7; D not certain. V lost 3 bases, J lost 2 bases, and 12 bases lay in between. Per the germline V gene, CDR1 is SGHRS and CDR2 is YFSETQ. This CDR3 region has 14 residues. The CDR3 sequence is CASSSFGGAYEQYF. The CDR3 DNA is TGCGCCAGCAGCTCATTCGGCGGCGCCTACGAGCAGTACTTC.

V is TRBV6-1 and J is TRBJ2-3; D is undetermined. V lost 11 bases, J lost 3 bases, and 15 bases lay in between. The V gene's germline CDR1 is MNHNS and CDR2 SASEGT. The CDR3 totals 13 residues. DNA for the CDR3: TGTGCCCCCCCAGCGCGGTTTACAGATACGCAGTATTTT. Translating gives CAPPARFTDTQYF.

The V call is TRBV4-3, the J call TRBJ1-2, with no clear D. The CDR3 is 16 residues long. The V gene lost 0 bases and the J gene lost 0 bases, with 11 bases spanning the gap. CDR1 is LGHNA, CDR2 YSLEER, per germline. The CDR3 nucleotides are TGCGCCAGCAGCCAAGATCGTGCCGTAGCTAACTATGGCTACACCTTC. It translates to CASSQDRAVANYGYTF.

The gene calls are TRBV6-1 and TRBJ2-5, with 9 bases aligning to TRBD1. The CDR3 is 15 amino acids. The ends lost 5 bases at V and 1 base at J; junction bases unmatched: 5. The germline V gene encodes CDR1 MNHNS and CDR2 SASEGT. The CDR3 region is CASSTDRGVQETQYF. CDR3 nucleotides: TGTGCCAGCAGTACGGACAGGGGAGTCCAAGAGACCCAGTACTTC.

This chain uses TRBV27 with TRBJ2-1; 7 bases align to TRBD2. Germline V CDR1 and CDR2: MNHEY, SMNVEV (reference sequence). The CDR3 consists of 20 residues. Trimming took 4 bases from V and 2 from J; bases not matched to a gene: 20. CDR3 in amino acids: CASSSIRLGYRAGAYNEQFF. Written as DNA, the CDR3 is TGTGCCAGCAGTTCTATCCGCCTAGGGTATCGCGCGGGGGCCTACAATGAGCAGTTCTTC.

The J gene is TRBJ2-5, the V gene TRBV4-3; possible D gene TRBD2, 6 bases. V shed 4 bases and J shed 2 bases, with 11 bases lying between them. Looked up from germline, CDR1 is LGHNA and CDR2 is YSLEER. The length of the CDR3 is 14 residues. The CDR3 sequence: CASSLGTRQETQYF. In DNA, the CDR3 is TGCGCCAGCAGCCTCGGGACTCGACAAGAGACCCAGTACTTC.

This clone was picked up a small number of times. The chain uses TRBV6-5 and TRBJ1-2; 9 bases agree with TRBD1. The V gene's germline CDR1 is MNHEY and CDR2 SVGAGI. This CDR3 has 15 amino acids. The junction had 8 bases not matched to a gene; V was cut back by 6 bases and J by 3 bases. Here the CDR3 reads CASRDRDRDDYGYTF. CDR3 nucleotides: TGTGCCAGCAGAGACCGGGACAGGGACGACTATGGCTACACCTTC.

The CDR3: CASRRQDFEQYF. DNA of the CDR3: TGTGCCAGCAGAAGACAGGACTTTGAGCAGTACTTC. The rearrangement uses TRBV28 and TRBJ2-7, with D possibly being TRBD1 (6 bases). V lost 6 bases and J lost 7, with 13 bases in between. The germline V gene has CDR1 MDHEN and CDR2 SYDVKM. This CDR3 is built from 12 residues.

The sample holds one count of this clone. The chain couples TRBV27 to TRBJ2-7, with D maybe TRBD1 (5 bases). Trimming took 6 bases from V and 0 from J, leaving 21 bases between them. Germline loops: CDR1 MNHEY, CDR2 SMNVEV (reference sequence). The CDR3 contains 17 residues. The CDR3 is CASSSVKADSFSYEQYF. CDR3 sequence (DNA): TGTGCCAGCAGCTCCGTTAAAGCAGACAGTTTCTCCTACGAGCAGTACTTC.

This sequence joins TRBV7-2 and TRBJ1-5; TRBD1 agrees at 7 bases. The germline V gene encodes CDR1 SGHTA and CDR2 FQGNSA. V shed 5 bases and J 0 bases; nucleotides not matched to a gene: 10. The CDR3 is 17 residues long. This CDR3 is CASSRGTDTYSNQPQHF. The CDR3 region has the DNA TGTGCCAGCAGCCGAGGGACAGACACTTATAGCAATCAGCCCCAGCATTTT.

This chain links TRBV23-1 with TRBJ1-3; a weak D match, TRBD1 (6 bases). TRBV23-1 is marked as an open reading frame, function uncertain. The CDR3 is made up of 15 amino acids. V lost 3 bases and J lost 7, with 16 bases in between. CDR3 sequence (DNA): TGCGCCAGCAGTCACTCCGTACAGGGAAGTAACACCATATATTTT. It translates to CASSHSVQGSNTIYF.